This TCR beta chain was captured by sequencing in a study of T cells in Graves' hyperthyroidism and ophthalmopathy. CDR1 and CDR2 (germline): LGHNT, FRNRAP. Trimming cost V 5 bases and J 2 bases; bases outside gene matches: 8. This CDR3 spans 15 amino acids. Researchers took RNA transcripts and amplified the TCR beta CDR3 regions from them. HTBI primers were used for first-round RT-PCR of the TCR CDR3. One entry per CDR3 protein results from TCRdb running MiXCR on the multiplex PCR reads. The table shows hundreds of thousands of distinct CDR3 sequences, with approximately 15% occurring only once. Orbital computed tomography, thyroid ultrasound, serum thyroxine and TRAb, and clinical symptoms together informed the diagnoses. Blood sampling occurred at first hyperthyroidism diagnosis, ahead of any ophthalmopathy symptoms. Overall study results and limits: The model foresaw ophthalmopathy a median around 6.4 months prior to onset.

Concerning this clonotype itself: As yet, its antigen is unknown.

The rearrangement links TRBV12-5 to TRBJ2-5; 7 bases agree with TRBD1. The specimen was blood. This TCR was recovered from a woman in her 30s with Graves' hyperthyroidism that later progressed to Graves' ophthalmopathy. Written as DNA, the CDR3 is TGTGCTAGTGGTCGGGACAGAACATTGCAAGAGACCCAGTACTTC. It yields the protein CASGRDRTLQETQYF.